Below are 29 T cell receptor beta chains sequenced from a single sample in a study of shared clonotypes between healthy human individuals. Generated by immunoSEQ multiplex PCR, the TCRdb table keeps only in-frame clones and is missing some. The top ten clones hold approximately 12% of a sample with approximately 470,000 clones, almost 80% of them seen once. The sequenced sample consisted of PBMCs. The receptors here all came from a woman in her 40s in good health. Some clones in this sample may be carry-over from other donors' samples.

The rearrangement links TRBV28 to TRBJ2-6, with a possible D match to TRBD2 (7 bases). The V gene lost 6 bases and the J gene lost 0 bases, with 18 bases spanning the gap. The CDR3 has 18 amino acids. Germline V gene lookup returns CDR1 MDHEN and CDR2 SYDVKM. CDR3 residues: CASSLARGGSSGANVLTF. The CDR3 nucleotides read TGTGCCAGCAGCCTGGCGAGGGGGGGCAGCTCTGGGGCCAACGTCCTGACTTTC.

Comments on this clone: Only one base separates this from a far larger clonotype, so it likely reflects a read error. The sample holds other DNA sequences that translate to the same CDR3. CDR3 DNA: TGTGCCAGCAGCTGGGGAGGGGGCGGAGTCTATGGCTACACCTTC. Translated, it gives CASSWGGGGVYGYTF. This chain joins TRBV27 and TRBJ1-2, with 7 bases identical to TRBD1. J was trimmed by 4 bases and V by 6 bases; bases with no gene match: 11. The germline V gene encodes CDR1 MNHEY and CDR2 SMNVEV (reference sequence). The CDR3 totals 15 residues.

The rearrangement links TRBV5-1 to TRBJ2-3; weak D call: TRBD2 (5 bases). This CDR3 contains 15 residues. Per the germline V gene, CDR1 is SGHRS and CDR2 is YFSETQ. V dropped 5 bases and J dropped 6 bases, with 19 bases sitting between them. The CDR3 nucleotides read TGCGCCAGCAGTTCCCGGATCGGGATGAAGGATACGCAGTATTTT. Its translation is CASSSRIGMKDTQYF.

The CDR3 is CAWNRPATNEKLFF. The CDR3, as DNA: TGTGCCTGGAACAGGCCTGCAACTAATGAAAAACTGTTTTTT. The rearrangement links TRBV30 to TRBJ1-4, with a possible D match to TRBD1 (5 bases). Germline V lookup: CDR1 GTSNPN, CDR2 SVGIG (reference sequence). Deletions cut 4 bases from V and 0 bases from J, with 9 bases between. This CDR3 region has 14 residues.

The V and J genes are TRBV28 and TRBJ2-3; TRBD1 agrees at 9 bases. V trimming: 4 bases; J trimming: 2 bases; junction bases outside the gene matches: 10. This CDR3 is built from 17 residues. Germline CDR1 reads MDHEN; CDR2 reads SYDVKM. This chain's CDR3 is CASSSTRWDRATDTQYF. Here the CDR3 DNA reads TGTGCCAGCAGTTCTACCCGATGGGACAGGGCCACAGATACGCAGTATTTT.

This clone was recorded once. The CDR3 protein is CASSLIWLAGQGVWWPTEAFF. For the CDR3, the DNA is TGTGCCAGCAGCTTAATTTGGCTTGCCGGACAGGGGGTTTGGTGGCCCACTGAAGCTTTCTTT. The chain has TRBV7-6 and TRBJ1-1, with 10 bases matching TRBD1. The V gene end was trimmed by 2 bases and the J gene end by 4 bases; junction bases not matched to a gene: 22. The CDR3 runs 21 residues. CDR1 and CDR2 (germline): SGHVS, FNYEAQ.

J is TRBJ1-2 and V is TRBV7-2, with D unclear. The CDR3 is 15 amino acids. CDR1 and CDR2 (germline): SGHTA, FQGNSA. The germline V and J ends were trimmed by 5 bases and 3 bases, with 16 bases remaining between them. CDR3 residues: CASSQRTGSHYGYTF. CDR3 nucleotides: TGTGCCAGCAGCCAAAGGACCGGCTCGCACTATGGCTACACCTTC.

The gene calls are TRBV19 and TRBJ2-1; no clear D. This CDR3 has 12 amino acids. With 4 bases removed from V and 4 bases from J, the gap between germline ends came to 5 bases. Germline V gene data show CDR1 as LNHDA and CDR2 as SQIVND (reference sequence). The CDR3: CASSKEYNEQFF. DNA for the CDR3: TGTGCCAGTAGTAAGGAATACAATGAGCAGTTCTTC.

The J gene is TRBJ2-2, the V gene TRBV6-1; D ambiguous. This CDR3 has 11 amino acids. Germline lookup yields CDR1 MNHNS and CDR2 SASEGT. V was cut by 4 bases and J by 7 bases, with 4 bases left in between. The CDR3 nucleotides read TGTGCCAGCAGTGGGTACGGGGAGCTGTTTTTT. Residues: CASSGYGELFF.

The chain recombines TRBV9 with TRBJ2-2; possibly TRBD1 or TRBD2 for D (5 bases each). This CDR3 is built from 15 residues. The V and J ends lost 7 bases and 4 bases respectively, with 17 bases between them. Germline CDR1 is SGDLS and CDR2 is YYNGEE. The CDR3 region is CASRRDPNLTGELFF. The CDR3 region has the DNA TGTGCCAGCCGCCGGGACCCAAACCTCACCGGGGAGCTGTTTTTT.

V is TRBV7-8 and J is TRBJ2-1; D ambiguous. CDR1 and CDR2 from the germline V gene are SGHVS and FQNEAQ. V lost 1 base and J 6 bases, leaving 7 bases between the germline ends. The CDR3 totals 13 residues. The CDR3 reads CASSLDGPNEQFF. CDR3 in DNA: TGTGCCAGCAGCTTAGACGGACCCAATGAGCAGTTCTTC. Variable domain in full (rest from reference TRBV7-8 and TRBJ2-1): GAGVSQSPRYKVAKRGQDVALRCDPISGHVSLFWYQQALGQGPEFLTYFQNEAQLDKSGLPSDRFFAERPEGSVSTLKIQRTQQEDSAVYLCASSLDGPNEQFFGPGTRLTVL.

The chain carries TRBV6-6 and TRBJ1-2; no clear D gene. Germline assignment: CDR1 MNHNY and CDR2 SVGAGI (reference sequence). This CDR3 comprises 15 residues. The germline V and J ends were trimmed by 4 bases and 3 bases, with 15 bases remaining between them. This CDR3 is CASSLERPGDYGYTF. The CDR3 DNA reads TGTGCCAGCAGTTTGGAGCGGCCGGGAGACTATGGCTACACCTTC.

At least ten counts were recorded for this clone. This chain links TRBV13 with TRBJ1-4; the D gene is possibly TRBD1 (5 bases). Germline V gives CDR1 PRHDT, CDR2 FYEKMQ (reference sequence). Trimming took 0 bases from V and 3 from J, leaving 23 bases between them. The CDR3 runs to 20 residues. The CDR3 loop reads CASSLGGGIFGSASNEKLFF. The DNA for the CDR3 is TGTGCCAGCAGCTTAGGTGGGGGGATTTTCGGATCGGCGTCTAATGAAAAACTGTTTTTT. The entire variable domain, with the rest obtained from reference TRBV13 and TRBJ1-4, is as follows: AAGVIQSPRHLIKEKRETATLKCYPIPRHDTVYWYQQGPGQDPQFLISFYEKMQSDKGSIPDRFSAQQFSDYHSELNMSSLELGDSALYFCASSLGGGIFGSASNEKLFFGSGTQLSVL.

This clone appeared once. This chain connects TRBV21-1 to TRBJ1-4. TRBV21-1 is a pseudogene locus. The CDR3 covers 16 residues. This chain's CDR3 is CASSKAWDPLSEKLFF. In nucleotides, the CDR3 is TGTGCCAGCAGCAAAGCGTGGGACCCCCTTAGCGAAAAACTGTTTTTT.

The chain has TRBV27 and TRBJ2-7; 10 nucleotides line up with TRBD1. V gave up 4 bases and J gave up 5 bases; unmatched junction bases: 5. Per the germline V gene, CDR1 is MNHEY and CDR2 is SMNVEV (reference sequence). The CDR3 covers 14 residues. Here the CDR3 DNA reads TGTGCCAGCAGTTCCGGGACAGGGGTCAACGAGCAGTACTTC. Protein: CASSSGTGVNEQYF.

V is TRBV6-5 and J is TRBJ2-5; a weak D match, TRBD2 (5 bases). CDR1 is MNHEY and CDR2 is SVGAGI in the germline V gene. The CDR3 spans 15 residues. Trimming took off 5 bases at V and 4 bases at J, with 17 bases between the two ends. This CDR3 reads CASSPLDYRTETQYF. The CDR3, as DNA: TGTGCCAGCAGTCCCCTCGACTACCGTACAGAGACCCAGTACTTC.

The chain has TRBV4-1 and TRBJ1-1; 8 positions agree with TRBD1. Germline assignment: CDR1 MGHRA and CDR2 YSYEKL. V shed 2 bases, J shed 0 bases, and the junction held 2 bases outside the gene matches. The CDR3 extends over 15 amino acids. CDR3 sequence (DNA): TGCGCCAGCAGCCAACAGGGACAGGTGAACACTGAAGCTTTCTTT. As protein: CASSQQGQVNTEAFF.

Only one count was recorded for this clone. J is TRBJ2-1 and V is TRBV5-1; TRBD2 might be the D (5 bases). V lost 0 bases, J lost 7 bases, and 11 bases lay in between. Germline CDR1 and CDR2: SGHRS and YFSETQ. The CDR3 totals 14 residues. The CDR3 nucleotides are TGCGCCAGCAGCTTGGCGCCTAGCTTGAATGAGCAGTTCTTC. It specifies CASSLAPSLNEQFF.

This rearrangement joins TRBV4-2 to TRBJ2-2, with 11 bases aligning to TRBD2. This CDR3 spans 17 amino acids. The V and J ends lost 7 bases and 7 bases, in that order; junction bases with no gene match: 14. The germline V gene encodes CDR1 LGHNA and CDR2 YNFKEQ. CDR3 coding DNA: TGTGCCAGCACCCCATCACTAGCGGGAGTTAGTGGCGGGGAGCTGTTTTTT. Encoded protein: CASTPSLAGVSGGELFF.

The chain carries TRBV5-1 and TRBJ2-2; D is undetermined. Germline CDR1 and CDR2: SGHRS and YFSETQ. Trimming stripped 0 bases from V and 0 bases from J, with 9 bases between. CDR3 length equals 16 residues. The CDR3: CASSLVSVANTGELFF. CDR3 sequence (DNA): TGCGCCAGCAGCTTGGTGAGTGTCGCGAACACCGGGGAGCTGTTTTTT.

This chain connects TRBV11-2 to TRBJ1-3; D uncertain. CDR1 and CDR2 from the germline V gene are SGHAT and FQNNGV. The ends were cut back, 1 base at V and 2 bases at J, with 9 bases in the middle. The CDR3 loop spans 15 amino acids. Here the CDR3 DNA reads TGTGCCAGCAGCTTAGGCAGGTCAGCTGGAAACACCATATATTTT. Translation gives CASSLGRSAGNTIYF.

To note about this clone: This sample also contains other DNA sequences that code for the same CDR3. The chain couples TRBV5-1 to TRBJ1-1; no clear D gene. Germline loops: CDR1 SGHRS, CDR2 YFSETQ. The CDR3 runs to 13 residues. V gave up 0 bases and J gave up 0 bases, with 3 bases separating them. CDR3 loop: CASSLEVNTEAFF. CDR3 nucleotide sequence: TGCGCCAGCAGCTTGGAGGTGAACACTGAAGCTTTCTTT.

This clone was detected only once. V and J are TRBV4-3 and TRBJ2-2; 10 positions match TRBD2. CDR1 and CDR2 (germline): LGHNA, YSLEER. The length of the CDR3 is 17 residues. V lost 1 base to trimming and J lost 4 bases; unmatched junction nucleotides: 6. CDR3 coding DNA: TGCGCCAGCAGCCAAGCTAGCGGGAGTGGTATCACCGGGGAGCTGTTTTTT. Its translation: CASSQASGSGITGELFF.

The genes are TRBV7-8 and TRBJ2-5, with a possible D match to TRBD1 (6 bases). The CDR3 has 15 residues. Per the germline V gene, CDR1 is SGHVS and CDR2 is FQNEAQ. Trimming shortened V by 5 bases and J by 4 bases, and 17 bases separated the two germline ends. The CDR3 loop is CASSQQGDSGETQYF. CDR3 DNA sequence: TGTGCCAGCAGCCAACAGGGTGATTCAGGAGAGACCCAGTACTTC.

This clone was detected once. The chain uses TRBV6-5 and TRBJ2-7; D uncertain. The germline gives CDR1 MNHEY, CDR2 SVGAGI. The V gene lost 0 bases and the J gene lost 5 bases, with 8 bases spanning the gap. This CDR3 region has 13 residues. The CDR3 here is CASSYSGSHEQYF. The CDR3 DNA follows: TGTGCCAGCAGTTACTCAGGGTCTCACGAGCAGTACTTC.

This sequence joins TRBV6-1 and TRBJ2-5; D is unresolved. The V end was cut by 6 bases, the J end by 2 bases, with 10 bases between. This CDR3 spans 13 amino acids. Germline CDR1 MNHNS, CDR2 SASEGT. The CDR3 protein is CASRGQLQETQYF. The CDR3 region has the DNA TGTGCCAGCAGGGGCCAGTTACAAGAGACCCAGTACTTC.

This clone was detected ten times or more. The chain employs TRBV4-2 and TRBJ2-2; 9 bases are shared with TRBD2. J lost 2 bases, V lost 2 bases, and 6 bases had no gene match. The CDR3 is 17 residues long. Germline CDR1 is LGHNA and CDR2 is YNFKEQ. The CDR3 DNA reads TGTGCCAGCAGCCAATTGACAGGGACTAGCAACACCGGGGAGCTGTTTTTT. It yields the protein CASSQLTGTSNTGELFF.

This clone appeared once. The V gene is TRBV6-7, the J gene TRBJ2-7; D remains ambiguous. TRBV6-7 is reported as an ORF; its role is uncertain. This CDR3 is 15 amino acids long. The V end lost 6 bases, the J end lost 4 bases, and 19 bases lay between the germline ends. The CDR3 protein is CASRQPVKRIYEQYF. The CDR3 DNA follows: TGTGCCAGCAGGCAACCGGTTAAGAGGATTTACGAGCAGTACTTC.

This clone appeared a single time. This chain uses TRBV7-9 with TRBJ2-4; D unclear. The CDR3 consists of 16 residues. V dropped 0 bases and J dropped 1 base, with 10 bases sitting between them. In germline, CDR1 is SEHNR, CDR2 FQNEAQ (reference sequence). The CDR3 protein is CASSLAGMGAKNIQYF. The DNA for the CDR3 is TGTGCCAGCAGCTTAGCGGGGATGGGGGCCAAAAACATTCAGTACTTC.